A selection of T cell receptor beta chains follows, all from one sample in a study of blood T cells in healthy people across ages. TCRdb reprocessed the 5' RACE reads via MiXCR and lists one record per CDR3 protein. The table shows 1.4 million to 1.5 million distinct CDR3 sequences, with around two fifths occurring only once. Sequencing input: blood. The receptors stem from a woman aged 18-29 years in good health. CDR3s include the opening cysteine and the closing phenylalanine or tryptophan. A D gene is named only where the DNA matches it firmly. Some rows have no size entry. The others give once, few or many, or a class for an expanded clone.

v_call: TRBV20-1
d_call: NA
j_call: TRBJ1-2
clone_size: NA
cdr3_nt: TGCAGTGCTAGAGATGCCCCCTATGGCTACACCTTC
cdr3_aa: CSARDAPYGYTF

v_call: TRBV28
d_call: NA
j_call: TRBJ1-2
clone_size: NA
cdr3_nt: TGTGCCAGCACCACCTTGGAGACTGCGATTGATGGCTACACCTTC
cdr3_aa: CASTTLETAIDGYTF

v_call: TRBV27
d_call: NA
j_call: TRBJ1-4
clone_size: NA
cdr3_nt: TGTGCCAGCAGTTTGGACTCCCAGGGTGAAAAACTGTTTTTT
cdr3_aa: CASSLDSQGEKLFF

v_call: TRBV9
d_call: TRBD1
j_call: TRBJ2-3
clone_size: few
cdr3_nt: TGTGCCAGCAGCGTAGGAACAGGGGGCGCCCCCCGCACAGATACGCAGTATTTT
cdr3_aa: CASSVGTGGAPRTDTQYF

v_call: TRBV20-1
d_call: NA
j_call: TRBJ1-1
clone_size: NA
cdr3_nt: TGCAGTGCTACCACAGGGTTTGAAGCTTTCTTT
cdr3_aa: CSATTGFEAFF

v_call: TRBV11-2
d_call: TRBD2
j_call: TRBJ2-7
clone_size: few
cdr3_nt: TGTGCCAGCAGCTTAGAAGCGGGAGGGACCTACGAGCAGTACTTC
cdr3_aa: CASSLEAGGTYEQYF

v_call: TRBV5-1
d_call: TRBD2
j_call: TRBJ2-7
clone_size: many
cdr3_nt: TGCGCCAGCAGCCCGGAGGTAGCGGGAGGATACGAGCAGTACTTC
cdr3_aa: CASSPEVAGGYEQYF

v_call: TRBV27
d_call: NA
j_call: TRBJ1-5
clone_size: NA
cdr3_nt: TGTGCCAGCAGCCCCATGGTGGGGAGGAATCAGCCCCAGCATTTT
cdr3_aa: CASSPMVGRNQPQHF

v_call: TRBV7-3
d_call: TRBD1
j_call: TRBJ1-6
clone_size: NA
cdr3_nt: TGTGCCAGCAGCCAGGGGACAGGGCATAATTCACCCCCCCACTTT
cdr3_aa: CASSQGTGHNSPPHF

v_call: TRBV6-6
d_call: NA
j_call: TRBJ1-2
clone_size: NA
cdr3_nt: TGTGCCAGCACCTCAACTGCAGGGGACGCCTATGGCTACACCTTC
cdr3_aa: CASTSTAGDAYGYTF

v_call: TRBV4-1
d_call: NA
j_call: TRBJ1-5
clone_size: NA
cdr3_nt: TGCGCCAGCAGCCAAGTGGCGACAAATCAGCCCCAGCATTTT
cdr3_aa: CASSQVATNQPQHF

v_call: TRBV20-1
d_call: NA
j_call: TRBJ2-5
clone_size: few
cdr3_nt: TGCAGTGCTGTTCCCGGGACTCCCCAAGAGACCCAGTACTTC
cdr3_aa: CSAVPGTPQETQYF

v_call: TRBV27
d_call: NA
j_call: TRBJ1-4
clone_size: few
cdr3_nt: TGTGCCAGCAGGGGGTTTTGGGGGGACGTTGCAACTAATGAAAAACTGTTTTTT
cdr3_aa: CASRGFWGDVATNEKLFF

v_call: TRBV27
d_call: NA
j_call: TRBJ1-2
clone_size: NA
cdr3_nt: TGTGCCAGCAGAGGGGACGCAGGGGTAAAGGGTGGCTACACCTTC
cdr3_aa: CASRGDAGVKGGYTF

v_call: TRBV10-3
d_call: NA
j_call: TRBJ2-1
clone_size: NA
cdr3_nt: TGTGCCATCAGTGAATCAGGTACGCGAAGTGAGCAGTTCTTC
cdr3_aa: CAISESGTRSEQFF

v_call: TRBV20-1
d_call: NA
j_call: TRBJ2-3
clone_size: NA
cdr3_nt: TGCAGTGCTAGAGTCACTGGGGGTCGGACAGATACGCAGTATTTT
cdr3_aa: CSARVTGGRTDTQYF

v_call: TRBV14
d_call: NA
j_call: TRBJ1-2
clone_size: NA
cdr3_nt: TGTGCCAGCAGCAGGGGCACAGCTCAGTACTATGGCTACACCTTC
cdr3_aa: CASSRGTAQYYGYTF

v_call: TRBV10-3
d_call: NA
j_call: TRBJ2-1
clone_size: NA
cdr3_nt: TGTGCCATCAGTGAGTTACAGGTTGGTTCGAGCGATGAGCAGTTCTTC
cdr3_aa: CAISELQVGSSDEQFF

v_call: TRBV20-1
d_call: TRBD2
j_call: TRBJ2-3
clone_size: few
cdr3_nt: TGCAGTGCTAGCCCGTCGGCGGGGGTACCCACTCATACGCAGTATTTT
cdr3_aa: CSASPSAGVPTHTQYF

v_call: TRBV18
d_call: NA
j_call: TRBJ2-6
clone_size: NA
cdr3_nt: TGTGCCAGCTCACGGCAGGGCCAGAGCTCTGGGGCCAACGTCCTGACTTTC
cdr3_aa: CASSRQGQSSGANVLTF

v_call: TRBV5-1
d_call: NA
j_call: TRBJ2-1
clone_size: few
cdr3_nt: TGCGCCAGCAGCTTGCGACCGGGACTGGGCTTAGGGGAGCAGTTCTTC
cdr3_aa: CASSLRPGLGLGEQFF

v_call: TRBV6-1
d_call: TRBD1
j_call: TRBJ1-5
clone_size: NA
cdr3_nt: TGTGCCAGCAGCTCTGGACAGGTGACTCAGCCCCAGCATTTT
cdr3_aa: CASSSGQVTQPQHF

v_call: TRBV7-6
d_call: TRBD2
j_call: TRBJ2-3
clone_size: NA
cdr3_nt: TGTGCCAGCAGCCCTAGACTAGCGGGAGGGAGCACAGATACGCAGTATTTT
cdr3_aa: CASSPRLAGGSTDTQYF

v_call: TRBV6-5
d_call: NA
j_call: TRBJ2-1
clone_size: few
cdr3_nt: TGTGCCAGCAGTTACTGGCAATACAATGAGCAGTTCTTC
cdr3_aa: CASSYWQYNEQFF

v_call: TRBV20-1
d_call: NA
j_call: TRBJ2-6
clone_size: NA
cdr3_nt: TGCAGTGCTCCCCGGACAGGCGGGGGTTCTGGGGCCAACGTCCTGACTTTC
cdr3_aa: CSAPRTGGGSGANVLTF

v_call: TRBV2
d_call: NA
j_call: TRBJ2-3
clone_size: few
cdr3_nt: TGTGCCAGCAAGTCGTCTAGCACAGATACGCAGTATTTT
cdr3_aa: CASKSSSTDTQYF

v_call: TRBV7-9
d_call: NA
j_call: TRBJ1-3
clone_size: NA
cdr3_nt: TGTGCCAGCAGCTTCCCGGCCAAAGGGTCTGGAAACACCATATATTTT
cdr3_aa: CASSFPAKGSGNTIYF

v_call: TRBV29-1
d_call: TRBD1
j_call: TRBJ2-7
clone_size: many
cdr3_nt: TGCAGCGTTGAAGAGGGGACAGGGGCCTACGAGCAGTACTTC
cdr3_aa: CSVEEGTGAYEQYF

v_call: TRBV10-3
d_call: TRBD1
j_call: TRBJ1-1
clone_size: NA
cdr3_nt: TGTGCCATCAGTGGTTCGGGACAGGGGATCACTGAAGCTTTCTTT
cdr3_aa: CAISGSGQGITEAFF

v_call: TRBV3-1
d_call: NA
j_call: TRBJ2-3
clone_size: few
cdr3_nt: TGTGCCAGCAGCCAAGACGACAGGCGGGATACGCAGTATTTT
cdr3_aa: CASSQDDRRDTQYF

v_call: TRBV29-1
d_call: NA
j_call: TRBJ1-1
clone_size: NA
cdr3_nt: TGCAGCGTTGAAGATATGGTGAACACTGAAGCTTTCTTT
cdr3_aa: CSVEDMVNTEAFF

v_call: TRBV6-2/TRBV6-3
d_call: NA
j_call: TRBJ2-3
clone_size: NA
cdr3_nt: TGTGCCAGCAGCAATCGGGGGTCCTTTACCACAGATACGCAGTATTTT
cdr3_aa: CASSNRGSFTTDTQYF

v_call: TRBV27
d_call: TRBD2
j_call: TRBJ2-3
clone_size: NA
cdr3_nt: TGTGCCAGCAGTTTACGCTGGCTGACTAGCGGGGGCACAGATACGCAGTATTTT
cdr3_aa: CASSLRWLTSGGTDTQYF

v_call: TRBV9
d_call: TRBD2
j_call: TRBJ2-4
clone_size: NA
cdr3_nt: TGTGCCAGCAGCCCAAGTGGGACTAGCGGGAGATCCAAAAACATTCAGTACTTC
cdr3_aa: CASSPSGTSGRSKNIQYF

v_call: TRBV7-2
d_call: TRBD1
j_call: TRBJ2-4
clone_size: NA
cdr3_nt: TGTGCCAGCAGCTTTACAGGGGGCGAGGGAAACATTCAGTACTTC
cdr3_aa: CASSFTGGEGNIQYF

v_call: TRBV15
d_call: NA
j_call: TRBJ2-2
clone_size: NA
cdr3_nt: TGTGCCACCAGCAGAGCTGGATCACCTCAGTTCACCGGGGAGCTGTTTTTT
cdr3_aa: CATSRAGSPQFTGELFF

v_call: TRBV14
d_call: NA
j_call: TRBJ1-2
clone_size: NA
cdr3_nt: TGTGCCAGCAGCTCCACAGGGAGGTACCATGGCTACACCTTC
cdr3_aa: CASSSTGRYHGYTF

v_call: TRBV21-1
d_call: NA
j_call: TRBJ2-3
clone_size: NA
cdr3_nt: TGTGCCAGCAGCAAAGGGGGACTCGGGGAATTCACGCAGTATTTT
cdr3_aa: CASSKGGLGEFTQYF

v_call: TRBV2
d_call: TRBD1
j_call: TRBJ2-3
clone_size: once
cdr3_nt: TGTGCCAGCTGGACAGGGGGCGGTTATACGCAGTATTTT
cdr3_aa: CASWTGGGYTQYF

v_call: TRBV3-1
d_call: NA
j_call: TRBJ2-7
clone_size: few
cdr3_nt: TGTGCCAGCAGCCAATGGGGTATCGGGGAGCAGTACTTC
cdr3_aa: CASSQWGIGEQYF

v_call: TRBV6-2/TRBV6-3
d_call: TRBD2
j_call: TRBJ2-5
clone_size: NA
cdr3_nt: TGTGCCAGCAGCATTGAGACTAGCGCTCAAGAGACCCAGTACTTC
cdr3_aa: CASSIETSAQETQYF

v_call: TRBV7-9
d_call: NA
j_call: TRBJ1-1
clone_size: NA
cdr3_nt: TGTGCCAGCAGCTTTTTAGACGGCTACACTGAAGCTTTCTTT
cdr3_aa: CASSFLDGYTEAFF

v_call: TRBV5-1
d_call: TRBD2
j_call: TRBJ2-1
clone_size: few
cdr3_nt: TGCGCCAGCAGCTTGGCCCTAGCGGGGGTTTACAATGAGCAGTTCTTC
cdr3_aa: CASSLALAGVYNEQFF

v_call: TRBV12-3/TRBV12-4
d_call: NA
j_call: TRBJ1-5
clone_size: NA
cdr3_nt: TGTGCCAGCAGTTTTGATAACGGGGCCTATCAGCCCCAGCATTTT
cdr3_aa: CASSFDNGAYQPQHF

v_call: TRBV4-2
d_call: TRBD2
j_call: TRBJ2-7
clone_size: few
cdr3_nt: TGTGCCAGCAGTTCCAGCGGGGACTACGAGCAGTACTTC
cdr3_aa: CASSSSGDYEQYF

v_call: TRBV4-2
d_call: TRBD1
j_call: TRBJ2-7
clone_size: NA
cdr3_nt: TGTGCCAGCAGCCACGCACACATACCGGGACAGACCTACGAGCAGTACTTC
cdr3_aa: CASSHAHIPGQTYEQYF